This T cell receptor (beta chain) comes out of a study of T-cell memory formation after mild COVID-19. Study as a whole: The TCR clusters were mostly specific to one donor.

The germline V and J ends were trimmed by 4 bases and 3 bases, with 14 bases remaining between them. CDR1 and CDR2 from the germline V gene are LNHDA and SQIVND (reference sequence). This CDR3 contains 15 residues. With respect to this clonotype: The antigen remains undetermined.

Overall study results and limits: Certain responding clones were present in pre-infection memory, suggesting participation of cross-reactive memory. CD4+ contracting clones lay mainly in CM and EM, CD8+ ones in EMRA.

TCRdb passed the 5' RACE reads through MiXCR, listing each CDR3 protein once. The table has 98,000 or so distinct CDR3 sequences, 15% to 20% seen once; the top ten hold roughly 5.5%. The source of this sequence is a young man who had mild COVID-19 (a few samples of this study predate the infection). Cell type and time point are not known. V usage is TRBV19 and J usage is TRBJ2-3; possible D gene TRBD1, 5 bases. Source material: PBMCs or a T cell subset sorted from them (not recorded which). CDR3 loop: CASSTADDSTDTQYF. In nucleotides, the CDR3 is TGTGCCAGTAGTACTGCTGACGACAGTACAGATACGCAGTATTTT.